The T cell receptor (beta chain) described here comes from a study of T cell repertoires in cytomegalovirus infection. Study as a whole: Recently described HLA-C-restricted plus well-studied HLA-B-restricted CMV epitopes were used. CMV infection plus the matching HLA type was flagged by public TCR beta signatures. General study results and limits: Cumulated frequencies of public TCR beta families served to identify carriers of CMV plus the relevant HLA.

This clonotype was counted only a few times. Its cognate antigen is unknown. Germline loops: CDR1 SGHVS, CDR2 FQNEAQ. The CDR3 is made up of 16 amino acids. V lost 5 bases to trimming and J lost 0 bases, with 13 bases between them. MiXCR was run by TCRdb on the reads, yielding one entry per CDR3 protein. The sample yields a few hundred thousand distinct CDR3 sequences, 30% to 35% seen once. The material sequenced was cultured PBMCs, taken from culture after CMV antigen stimulation. The origin of this receptor is a human donor in good health (CMV status not recorded). Some clones in this sample may be carry-over from other donors' samples. V and J are TRBV7-8 and TRBJ1-4; D uncertain. CDR3 DNA: TGTGCCAGCAGCCCAAGAGCGGCTACAACTAATGAAAAACTGTTTTTT. Its translation is CASSPRAATTNEKLFF.